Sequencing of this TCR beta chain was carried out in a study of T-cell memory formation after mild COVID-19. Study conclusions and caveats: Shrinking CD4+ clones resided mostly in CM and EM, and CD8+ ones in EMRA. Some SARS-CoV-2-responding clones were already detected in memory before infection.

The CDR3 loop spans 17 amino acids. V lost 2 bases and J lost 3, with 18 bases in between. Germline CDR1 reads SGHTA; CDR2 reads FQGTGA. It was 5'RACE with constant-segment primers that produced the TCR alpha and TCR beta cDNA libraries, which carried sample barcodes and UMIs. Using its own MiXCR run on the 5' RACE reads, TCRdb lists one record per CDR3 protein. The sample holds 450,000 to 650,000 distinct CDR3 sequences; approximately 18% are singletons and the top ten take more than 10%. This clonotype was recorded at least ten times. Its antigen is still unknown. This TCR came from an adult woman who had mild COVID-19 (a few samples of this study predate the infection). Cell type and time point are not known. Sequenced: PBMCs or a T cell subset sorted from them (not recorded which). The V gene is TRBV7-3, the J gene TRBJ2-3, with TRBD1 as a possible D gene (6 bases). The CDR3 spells CASSLGARGQGTDTQYF. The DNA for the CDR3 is TGTGCCAGCAGCTTAGGGGCAAGGGGTCAGGGGACAGATACGCAGTATTTT.